One and the same sample provided the 7 T cell receptor beta chains below, sequenced in a study of long-term antiretroviral therapy in people with HIV. Running of the v3.0 immunoSEQ assay took place at survey level. Clones were read by immunoSEQ multiplex PCR, and TCRdb kept only the in-frame ones, dropping some. The sample contains about 24,000 clones, 81% of which appear only once. The starting material was unsorted PBMCs, obtained at the start of antiretroviral therapy, before treatment. The receptors shown here come from a woman younger than 30 with HIV.

The chain carries TRBV5-4 and TRBJ1-1, with a tentative D call TRBD1 (5 bases). The V and J ends lost 4 bases and 5 bases respectively, with 27 bases between them. This CDR3 spans 18 amino acids. Germline V CDR1 and CDR2: SGHNT, YYREEE (reference sequence). CDR3 DNA: TGTGCCAGCAGCCAATTTTGGGTGACCAGGGATAGGCGGACTGAAGCTTTCTTT. It encodes CASSQFWVTRDRRTEAFF.

The J gene is TRBJ1-1, the V gene TRBV5-4, with D unclear. This CDR3 spans 13 amino acids. V dropped 3 bases and J dropped 5 bases, with 11 bases sitting between them. Germline values: CDR1 SGHNT, CDR2 YYREEE (reference sequence). The chain's CDR3 is CASSSPPRTEAFF. CDR3 sequence (DNA): TGTGCCAGCAGCTCCCCTCCCCGAACTGAAGCTTTCTTT.

V usage is TRBV2 and J usage is TRBJ2-7; 8 nucleotides line up with TRBD1. Germline V gives CDR1 SNHLY, CDR2 FYNNEI. V was clipped by 7 bases and J by 2 bases; unmatched bases: 4. The CDR3 runs to 13 residues. The CDR3 nucleotides read TGTGCCAGCAAGGAGACAGGGGCCTACGAGCAGTACTTC. This gives the protein CASKETGAYEQYF.

Sample share makes this clone medium-sized. The chain combines TRBV4-1 with TRBJ2-7, with TRBD2 identical over 7 bases. The J segment lost 2 bases and the V segment lost 3 bases, leaving 4 bases of the junction unmatched. This CDR3 comprises 14 residues. Per germline, CDR1 MGHRA and CDR2 YSYEKL. CDR3 sequence (DNA): TGCGCCAGCAGCCAGGGGAGGGGAGCCTACGAGCAGTACTTC. Its translation is CASSQGRGAYEQYF.

This chain uses TRBV5-6 with TRBJ2-5; D is possibly TRBD2 (7 bases). The CDR3 length is 14 residues. V lost 4 bases and J lost 5, with 15 bases in between. Germline lookup yields CDR1 SGHDT and CDR2 YYEEEE. Here the CDR3 reads CASSRGGGAETQYF. The CDR3 DNA reads as TGTGCCAGCAGCCGAGGGGGGGGCGCGGAGACCCAGTACTTC.

The CDR3, as DNA: TGTGCCAGCAGTACGACAGGGCATAATGAAAAACTGTTTTTT. It is translated as CASSTTGHNEKLFF. The chain carries TRBV6-5 and TRBJ1-4; 7 nucleotides match TRBD1. Germline CDR1 reads MNHEY; CDR2 reads SVGAGI. V shed 5 bases and J 4 bases; nucleotides not matched to a gene: 4. The CDR3 runs 14 residues.

The chain uses TRBV27 and TRBJ1-2; a weak D match, TRBD1 (6 bases). From germline, CDR1 is MNHEY and CDR2 SMNVEV (reference sequence). V was cut by 7 bases and J by 2 bases, with 26 bases left in between. The CDR3 extends over 18 amino acids. The CDR3 sequence is CASTTSGAGRLFNYGYTF. In nucleotides, the CDR3 is TGTGCCAGCACCACTTCGGGGGCAGGCCGGTTATTCAACTATGGCTACACCTTC.